This T cell receptor beta chain came from a study of shared clonotypes between healthy human individuals. The CDR3 contains 13 residues. Germline-derived CDR1 and CDR2 are SGHVS and FQNEAQ. Trimming stripped 0 bases from V and 6 bases from J, with 6 bases between. Study observations and caveats: The study drew on few donors, limiting represented genetic and exposure-history diversity.

Measured with immunoSEQ multiplex PCR; TCRdb has only the in-frame clones, and not every one. The profile shows about 110,000 clones, around 66% of them singletons. Note on this clone: Its target is unknown.

This TCR was sampled from a woman in her twenties or thirties in good health. Sequenced input: memory CD8+ T cells sorted from blood. The subset is: CD45RO+ cells pooled with CCR7-negative TemRA cells. This sequence joins TRBV7-8 and TRBJ1-5; no clear D. Here the CDR3 reads CASSLAYSQPQHF. The CDR3 DNA follows: TGTGCCAGCAGCTTAGCTTATTCTCAGCCCCAGCATTTT.